Described below is a single T cell receptor (beta chain) sequence and its context. This sample is drawn from a study of CD8+CD57+ T cells in acquired aplastic anemia. Study summary: DNA from sorted CD4+ and CD8+ cells averaged roughly 3.2 ug.

Profiling that covered TCR beta VDJ and CDR3 relied on genomic DNA as its template. TCRdb re-called the reads through MiXCR, storing one row per CDR3 protein. The table lists under 200,000 distinct CDR3 sequences, around 48% of them singletons. CDR3 length: 15 residues. The V gene end was trimmed by 6 bases and the J gene end by 8 bases; junction bases not matched to a gene: 13. The germline V gene encodes CDR1 SQVTM and CDR2 ANQGSEA. Patients included in sequencing had previously demonstrated CD8+CD57+ cell expansion by flow cytometry. The origin of this receptor is a human donor with aplastic anemia. The rearrangement uses TRBV29-1 and TRBJ1-5, with TRBD1 matching over 10 bases. Sequencing was performed on sorted CD4+, CD8+, or CD8+CD57+ T cells (not recorded which) from PBMCs. The chain's CDR3 is CSVDISGTGVEPQHF. The CDR3 region has the DNA TGCAGCGTGGACATTTCCGGGACAGGGGTAGAGCCCCAGCATTTT.